The 18 T cell receptor beta chains in this list originate from one sample, sequenced in a study of CD8 T cells in ankylosing spondylitis. TCRdb recomputed calls from the 5' RACE reads with MiXCR, one row per CDR3 protein. The data contain about 360,000 distinct CDR3 sequences, around 15% of them seen just once; the ten biggest clones take up about 1%. Sequencing was performed on blood, either unsorted or a sorted T cell fraction (not recorded which). Receptors originate from a male donor with ankylosing spondylitis or in good health (not recorded which).

This clonotype was counted a single time. One base away lies a much larger clone, so this may be a sequencing read error. This chain links TRBV7-2 with TRBJ2-3; TRBD1 is a possible D gene (6 bases). This CDR3 comprises 15 residues. V was pared by 5 bases and J by 1 base, with 13 bases between. Germline V gene sequence: CDR1 SGHTA, CDR2 FQGNSA. In DNA form, the CDR3 reads TGTGCCAGCAGCCCGGAAGGGGGAGGCACAGATACGCAGTATTTT. Protein sequence: CASSPEGGGTDTQYF.

This clonotype has at least ten counts. The rearrangement uses TRBV12-3 or TRBV12-4 and TRBJ2-2; D gene ambiguous. The CDR3 extends over 14 amino acids. Trimming took off 5 bases at V and 2 bases at J, with 9 bases between the two ends. CDR3 DNA sequence: TGTGCCAGCAGTACAAGCAGCAACACCGGGGAGCTGTTTTTT. It encodes CASSTSSNTGELFF.

This clonotype has ten or more counts. The chain combines TRBV29-1 with TRBJ2-5; 11 nucleotides line up with TRBD1. The CDR3 loop spans 14 amino acids. Per the germline V gene, CDR1 is SQVTM and CDR2 is ANQGSEA. Trimming at V came to 5 bases and at J to 4 bases, leaving 6 bases not matched to a gene. DNA for the CDR3: TGCAGCGTTAGCGGACAGGGGGCGGGAGAGACCCAGTACTTC. This encodes CSVSGQGAGETQYF.

This clonotype was recorded at least ten times. The chain recombines TRBV3-1 with TRBJ1-1; 8 bases fit TRBD1. The V and J ends lost 4 bases and 0 bases, in that order; junction bases with no gene match: 7. Germline values: CDR1 LGHDT, CDR2 YNNKEL (reference sequence). This CDR3 region has 16 residues. The CDR3 DNA is TGTGCCAGCAGCCTCCGGACAGGGTCCATGAACACTGAAGCTTTCTTT. It specifies CASSLRTGSMNTEAFF.

The rearrangement joins TRBV2 to TRBJ2-1; 8 bases match TRBD2. The CDR3 is made up of 14 amino acids. The V segment lost 5 bases and the J segment 9 bases; nucleotides outside the gene matches: 9. Germline V gene lookup returns CDR1 SNHLY and CDR2 FYNNEI. CDR3 loop: CASSLGLESSEQFF. The CDR3 nucleotides read TGTGCCAGCAGTCTGGGACTAGAGAGCAGTGAGCAGTTCTTC.

The sample holds a few counts of this clonotype. This chain uses TRBV5-6 with TRBJ1-2; D unclear. V lost 2 bases to trimming and J lost 7 bases, with 12 bases between them. CDR1 is SGHDT and CDR2 is YYEEEE in the germline V gene. The CDR3 runs 13 residues. The CDR3 DNA sequence: TGTGCCAGCAGCTTCTCTTCGGAGGGTGGCTACACCTTC. It encodes CASSFSSEGGYTF. The variable domain in full, completed from reference TRBV5-6 and TRBJ1-2, reads DAGVTQSPTHLIKTRGQQVTLRCSPKSGHDTVSWYQQALGQGPQFIFQYYEEEERQRGNFPDRFSGHQFPNYSSELNVNALLLGDSALYLCASSFSSEGGYTFGSGTRLTVV.

V is TRBV3-1 and J is TRBJ2-2; D remains ambiguous. Trimming cost V 4 bases and J 2 bases, with 8 bases left between them. The CDR3 sequence is 14 residues long. Germline assignment: CDR1 LGHDT and CDR2 YNNKEL (reference sequence). CDR3 sequence reads: CASSLSLNTGELFF. DNA of the CDR3: TGTGCCAGCAGCCTCAGCCTAAACACCGGGGAGCTGTTTTTT.

This chain joins TRBV12-3 or TRBV12-4 and TRBJ2-3; maybe TRBD2 (7 bases). V lost 6 bases, J lost 6 bases, and 19 bases lay in between. CDR3 length equals 15 residues. CDR3 sequence: CASRSAGAEGDTQYF. The CDR3 DNA sequence: TGTGCCAGCAGATCGGCGGGGGCAGAGGGGGATACGCAGTATTTT.

The chain employs TRBV7-2 and TRBJ1-3; TRBD1 matches at 10 bases. This CDR3 is 16 amino acids long. Trimming removed 5 bases from V and 0 bases from J; junction bases left unmatched: 4. Germline-derived CDR1 and CDR2 are SGHTA and FQGNSA. The CDR3 spells CASSLTGGVSGNTIYF. CDR3 bases: TGTGCCAGCAGCCTGACAGGGGGCGTCTCTGGAAACACCATATATTTT.

The chain has TRBV19 and TRBJ2-3, with 9 bases that match TRBD2. This CDR3 region has 15 residues. With 5 bases clipped from V and 2 bases from J, the junction kept 5 bases outside the gene matches. Per the germline V gene, CDR1 is LNHDA and CDR2 is SQIVND (reference sequence). Here the CDR3 DNA reads TGTGCCAGTAGTGGGGCGGGGGGGCACACAGATACGCAGTATTTT. Its translation: CASSGAGGHTDTQYF.

This clonotype was found many times. The chain employs TRBV20-1 and TRBJ2-1, with D possibly TRBD2 on 5 matching bases. Germline values: CDR1 DFQATT, CDR2 SNEGSKA (reference sequence). V was clipped by 5 bases and J by 9 bases, with 14 bases between them. The CDR3 spans 12 residues. CDR3 coding DNA: TGCAGTGCTCGCCGAGGGAGCGCTGAGCAGTTCTTC. This gives the protein CSARRGSAEQFF.

The CDR3 DNA reads as TGTGCCAGCAGCCCCCACCTCTGGGAACCCGGGGAGCTGTTTTTT. It yields the protein CASSPHLWEPGELFF. V gene TRBV9 combines with J gene TRBJ2-2, with D unresolved. The CDR3 extends over 15 amino acids. The V and J ends lost 4 bases and 6 bases respectively, with 16 bases between them. Looked up from germline, CDR1 is SGDLS and CDR2 is YYNGEE.

The rearrangement links TRBV7-3 to TRBJ2-1; unclear D gene. V shed 11 bases and J shed 0 bases, with 26 bases lying between them. CDR1 and CDR2 from the germline V gene are SGHTA and FQGTGA. The length of the CDR3 is 18 residues. The CDR3 nucleotides are TGTGCCTTCAGTTTCTTACGGAAGTCTTCGAGCTCCTACAATGAGCAGTTCTTC. Protein product: CAFSFLRKSSSSYNEQFF.

The sample holds a few counts of this clonotype. The genes are TRBV11-2 and TRBJ1-6, with D perhaps matching TRBD1 (6 bases). Germline V CDR1 and CDR2: SGHAT, FQNNGV. Trimming took 3 bases from V and 7 from J, leaving 13 bases between them. The CDR3 contains 15 residues. This CDR3 reads CASSFLQGRNSPLHF. CDR3 in DNA: TGTGCCAGCAGCTTCTTACAGGGAAGAAATTCACCCCTCCACTTT.

The gene calls are TRBV20-1 and TRBJ2-1, with D unclear. The V end was cut by 2 bases, the J end by 2 bases, with 7 bases between. The CDR3 contains 13 residues. Germline CDR1 DFQATT, CDR2 SNEGSKA (reference sequence). CDR3 sequence (DNA): TGCAGTGCTAGAACCGACCCCTACAATGAGCAGTTCTTC. This codes for CSARTDPYNEQFF.

The rearrangement joins TRBV9 to TRBJ2-5; D may be TRBD2 (6 bases). Germline CDR1 reads SGDLS; CDR2 reads YYNGEE. Deletions cut 0 bases from V and 5 bases from J, with 11 bases between. This CDR3 region has 14 residues. The CDR3 loop is CASSVGNSGETQYF. DNA for the CDR3: TGTGCCAGCAGCGTAGGGAATAGCGGTGAGACCCAGTACTTC.

This clonotype was observed a few times. V gene TRBV20-1 combines with J gene TRBJ2-3; TRBD2 matches at 11 bases. Germline lookup yields CDR1 DFQATT and CDR2 SNEGSKA (reference sequence). This CDR3 is built from 15 residues. Germline trimming cut 2 bases from V and 3 bases from J; bases unmatched to any gene: 4. CDR3 nucleotide sequence: TGCAGTGCTAGAACTAGCGGGAGTAGGACAGATACGCAGTATTTT. Translated: CSARTSGSRTDTQYF.

This clonotype was detected only a few times. The chain links TRBV9 to TRBJ2-3; 11 positions match TRBD2. The V and J ends lost 4 bases and 1 base, in that order; junction bases with no gene match: 5. The CDR3 length is 16 residues. Germline V gene data show CDR1 as SGDLS and CDR2 as YYNGEE. The CDR3 reads CASSMGLADRTDTQYF. The DNA of the CDR3 is TGTGCCAGCAGCATGGGACTAGCGGACCGCACAGATACGCAGTATTTT.